The 21 T cell receptor beta chains listed next were all sequenced from one sample in a study of blood T cells in healthy people across ages. Using a J-beta primer mix together with a sample-barcoded 5' primer, a second PCR was run for roughly 7 to 11 cycles. TCRdb re-derived calls from the 5' RACE reads in MiXCR, one entry per CDR3 protein. The data show about 650,000 distinct CDR3 sequences, roughly 30% seen once. Sequenced input: blood. The receptors shown here come from a woman of 80 years or more in good health.

This clonotype was seen only a few times. The rearrangement joins TRBV20-1 to TRBJ1-5; TRBD1 might be the D (5 bases). Trimming left V 6 bases short and J 3 bases short, with 12 bases between. Germline V CDR1 and CDR2: DFQATT, SNEGSKA (reference sequence). The CDR3 sequence is 13 residues long. CDR3 DNA: TGCAGTGCGTACAGGAACTACAATCAGCCCCAGCATTTT. This gives the protein CSAYRNYNQPQHF.

The rearrangement joins TRBV4-1 to TRBJ2-5; 11 bases match TRBD2. The J call is uncertain, as TRBJ2-7 better fits the DNA end. The CDR3 length is 21 residues. Germline CDR1 reads MGHRA; CDR2 reads YSYEKL. CDR3 DNA: TGCGCCAGCAGCCAAGGCAACCGGGTACTAGCGGGGGCCCGAAACCCCTACGAGCAGTACTTC. Translating it yields CASSQGNRVLAGARNPYEQYF.

The chain employs TRBV18 and TRBJ2-2; the match to TRBD1 covers 8 bases. The germline gives CDR1 KGHSH, CDR2 LQKENI. The V gene end was trimmed by 6 bases and the J gene end by 2 bases; junction bases not matched to a gene: 5. The CDR3 runs to 15 residues. CDR3 amino acids: CASSTAGGNTGELFF. In DNA form, the CDR3 reads TGTGCCAGCTCGACTGCAGGGGGCAACACCGGGGAGCTGTTTTTT.

The V and J genes are TRBV19 and TRBJ2-7; perhaps TRBD1 as D (6 bases). This CDR3 comprises 15 residues. Trimming left V 4 bases short and J 7 bases short, with 20 bases between. Germline lookup yields CDR1 LNHDA and CDR2 SQIVND (reference sequence). The CDR3 here is CASSRRGDTPREQYF. Written as DNA, the CDR3 is TGTGCCAGTAGTAGAAGAGGGGACACCCCAAGGGAGCAGTACTTC. Looking up the rest from reference TRBV19 and TRBJ2-7 gives the full variable domain: DGGITQSPKYLFRKEGQNVTLSCEQNLNHDAMYWYRQDPGQGLRLIYYSQIVNDFQKGDIAEGYSVSREKKESFPLTVTSAQKNPTAFYLCASSRRGDTPREQYFGPGTRLTVT.

About this clonotype: One end of the junction does not line up with germline, which may come from a read error. The genes are TRBV2 and TRBJ2-2; maybe TRBD1 (6 bases). Germline loops: CDR1 SNHLY, CDR2 FYNNEI. There are 14 residues in the CDR3. The DNA for the CDR3 is TGTACCAGCAGTCTGGACAGTGCCGCCGGGGAGCTGTTTTTT. It codes for CTSSLDSAAGELFF.

As concerns this clonotype: This may arise from a read error, as a much more abundant clone is one base away. This chain connects TRBV9 to TRBJ1-2, with D uncertain. Germline assignment: CDR1 SGDLS and CDR2 YYNGEE. The CDR3 contains 15 residues. The CDR3 spells CTSSVDLSPNYGYTF. CDR3 DNA sequence: TGTACCAGCAGCGTAGATTTGAGTCCTAACTATGGCTACACCTTC.

The CDR3 spells CASSLSGTAAGAYGYTF. CDR3 DNA: TGTGCCAGCAGTTTAAGTGGGACGGCAGCGGGGGCCTATGGCTACACCTTC. V gene TRBV12-3 or TRBV12-4 combines with J gene TRBJ1-2, with D perhaps matching TRBD1 (6 bases). The CDR3 is 17 residues long. V was trimmed by 2 bases and J by 4 bases, leaving 20 bases between them.

Details on this clonotype: Since a much larger clone is just one base distant, this may be a read error. V and J are TRBV7-9 and TRBJ1-5; 11 bases align to TRBD1. CDR1 SEHNR and CDR2 FQNEAQ come from the germline V gene (reference sequence). This CDR3 spans 14 amino acids. CDR3 nucleotides: TGTGCCACCAGCCACGGACAGGGGGCAGAGCCCCAGCATTTT. Its translation: CATSHGQGAEPQHF.

This clonotype was observed many times. The V call is TRBV5-1, the J call TRBJ2-3; 8 bases agree with TRBD2. Unmatched junction bases numbered 7, after V lost 4 bases and J lost 0 bases. Germline V gives CDR1 SGHRS, CDR2 YFSETQ. CDR3 length equals 16 residues. CDR3 in amino acids: CASSKQGGGSTDTQYF. The CDR3 DNA reads TGCGCCAGCAGCAAGCAGGGCGGGGGGAGCACAGATACGCAGTATTTT.

This clonotype was detected many times. The V and J genes are TRBV12-3 or TRBV12-4 and TRBJ1-2, with TRBD1 identical over 12 bases. This CDR3 comprises 14 residues. Unmatched junction bases numbered 7, after V lost 6 bases and J lost 8 bases. The CDR3 loop reads CASSTGTGGRGYTF. In DNA form, the CDR3 reads TGTGCCAGCAGCACCGGGACAGGGGGCCGGGGCTACACCTTC.

This clonotype was observed at least ten times. The gene calls are TRBV27 and TRBJ1-2; D ambiguous. CDR1 is MNHEY and CDR2 is SMNVEV in the germline V gene (reference sequence). The CDR3 is made up of 15 amino acids. Trimming took 3 bases from V and 3 from J, leaving 14 bases between them. The CDR3 DNA reads TGTGCCAGCAGTTTTAACGGAAAGTTCCACTATGGCTACACCTTC. Protein: CASSFNGKFHYGYTF.

This clonotype was seen repeatedly, ten times or more. V and J are TRBV28 and TRBJ1-6; TRBD1 matches 9 bases. The CDR3 runs 14 residues. V lost 8 bases to trimming and J lost 10 bases; unmatched junction nucleotides: 9. Germline lookup yields CDR1 MDHEN and CDR2 SYDVKM. CDR3 in amino acids: CASGGDRVESPLHF. The CDR3 DNA follows: TGTGCCAGCGGGGGGGACAGGGTAGAGTCACCCCTCCACTTT.

The chain has TRBV12-3 or TRBV12-4 and TRBJ2-1; D is perhaps TRBD2 (5 bases). The germline V and J ends were trimmed by 6 bases and 12 bases, with 15 bases remaining between them. CDR3 length: 12 residues. CDR3 sequence reads: CASRELLGLQFF. DNA of the CDR3: TGTGCCAGCAGGGAATTACTAGGATTGCAGTTCTTC.

Turning to this clonotype: One end of the junction is discordant with germline, which a read error may explain. The V call is TRBV15, the J call TRBJ2-7; 7 nucleotides align to TRBD1. The DNA end favors TRBJ2-5, so the J call may be wrong. The germline gives CDR1 LNHNV, CDR2 YYDKDF (reference sequence). The CDR3 has 14 amino acids. In nucleotides, the CDR3 is TGTGCCACCAACAGAGGACAGACAGGGGAGACCCAGTACTTC. Amino acids: CATNRGQTGETQYF.

Comment on this clonotype: Since the CDR3 does not end with the conserved phenylalanine or tryptophan, this likely comes from a read error. The rearrangement uses TRBV7-2 and TRBJ2-5; 7 positions agree with TRBD2. CDR3 length: 15 residues. The V and J ends lost 5 bases and 1 base, in that order; junction bases with no gene match: 7. Germline V gene sequence: CDR1 SGHTA, CDR2 FQGNSA. CDR3: CASSPGGRLQETQYV. Written as DNA, the CDR3 is TGTGCCAGCAGCCCGGGGGGACGGCTCCAAGAGACCCAGTACGTC.

Remarks on this clonotype: One base away lies a much larger clone, so this may be a sequencing read error. The gene calls are TRBV5-1 and TRBJ2-5, with 8 bases fitting TRBD1. The DNA end is a closer match to TRBJ2-7, so the J assignment may be wrong. Germline CDR1 and CDR2: SGHRS and YFSETQ. This CDR3 spans 18 amino acids. The CDR3 loop reads CASSWGPGRTGQICEQYF. The CDR3 coding sequence is TGCGCCAGCAGCTGGGGGCCGGGCAGGACAGGGCAAATCTGCGAGCAGTACTTC.

In its sample, this clonotype was seen many times. The V call is TRBV20-1, the J call TRBJ1-5; perhaps TRBD1 as D (5 bases). The CDR3 covers 14 residues. CDR1 and CDR2 (germline): DFQATT, SNEGSKA (reference sequence). Trimming removed 6 bases at V and 4 bases at J, with 16 bases between. The CDR3 is CSATFQGRNQPQHF. CDR3 DNA sequence: TGCAGTGCCACCTTCCAGGGTAGGAATCAGCCCCAGCATTTT.

This clonotype was seen many times. This sequence joins TRBV18 and TRBJ2-5; D ambiguous. V shed 2 bases and J shed 3 bases, with 10 bases lying between them. This CDR3 is 14 amino acids long. Germline V gives CDR1 KGHSH, CDR2 LQKENI. For the CDR3, the DNA is TGTGCCAGCTCACCAGAAATCCGGAAAGAGACCCAGTACTTC. It yields the protein CASSPEIRKETQYF.

This clonotype has at least ten counts. V gene TRBV14 combines with J gene TRBJ2-1; tentative D call: TRBD1 (6 bases). In germline, CDR1 is SGHDN, CDR2 FVKESK. V was cut by 5 bases and J by 0 bases, with 17 bases left in between. The CDR3 sequence is 17 residues long. This CDR3 is CASSTHRVFSSYNEQFF. CDR3 in DNA: TGTGCCAGCAGCACTCACAGGGTTTTTAGCTCCTACAATGAGCAGTTCTTC.

In this sample, this clonotype turned up a few times. This chain connects TRBV5-1 to TRBJ2-2; D perhaps matches TRBD1 (6 bases). This CDR3 contains 14 residues. V lost 4 bases, J lost 1 base, and 8 bases lay in between. Germline V lookup: CDR1 SGHRS, CDR2 YFSETQ. CDR3 sequence: CASSGTLNTGELFF. CDR3 nucleotides: TGCGCCAGCAGCGGGACATTGAACACCGGGGAGCTGTTTTTT.

The J gene is TRBJ1-1, the V gene TRBV7-3, with TRBD1 matching 11 bases. The germline V gene encodes CDR1 SGHTA and CDR2 FQGTGA. CDR3 length: 15 amino acids. After removal of 5 bases from V and 4 bases from J, the junction contained 6 bases not matched to a gene. The CDR3 DNA is TGTGCCAGCAGCCCGGGACAGGGGGTGGTCACTGAAGCTTTCTTT. Translation gives CASSPGQGVVTEAFF. The entire variable domain, with the rest obtained from reference TRBV7-3 and TRBJ1-1, is as follows: GAGVSQTPSNKVTEKGKYVELRCDPISGHTALYWYRQSLGQGPEFLIYFQGTGAADDSGLPNDRFFAVRPEGSVSTLKIQRTERGDSAVYLCASSPGQGVVTEAFFGQGTRLTVV.